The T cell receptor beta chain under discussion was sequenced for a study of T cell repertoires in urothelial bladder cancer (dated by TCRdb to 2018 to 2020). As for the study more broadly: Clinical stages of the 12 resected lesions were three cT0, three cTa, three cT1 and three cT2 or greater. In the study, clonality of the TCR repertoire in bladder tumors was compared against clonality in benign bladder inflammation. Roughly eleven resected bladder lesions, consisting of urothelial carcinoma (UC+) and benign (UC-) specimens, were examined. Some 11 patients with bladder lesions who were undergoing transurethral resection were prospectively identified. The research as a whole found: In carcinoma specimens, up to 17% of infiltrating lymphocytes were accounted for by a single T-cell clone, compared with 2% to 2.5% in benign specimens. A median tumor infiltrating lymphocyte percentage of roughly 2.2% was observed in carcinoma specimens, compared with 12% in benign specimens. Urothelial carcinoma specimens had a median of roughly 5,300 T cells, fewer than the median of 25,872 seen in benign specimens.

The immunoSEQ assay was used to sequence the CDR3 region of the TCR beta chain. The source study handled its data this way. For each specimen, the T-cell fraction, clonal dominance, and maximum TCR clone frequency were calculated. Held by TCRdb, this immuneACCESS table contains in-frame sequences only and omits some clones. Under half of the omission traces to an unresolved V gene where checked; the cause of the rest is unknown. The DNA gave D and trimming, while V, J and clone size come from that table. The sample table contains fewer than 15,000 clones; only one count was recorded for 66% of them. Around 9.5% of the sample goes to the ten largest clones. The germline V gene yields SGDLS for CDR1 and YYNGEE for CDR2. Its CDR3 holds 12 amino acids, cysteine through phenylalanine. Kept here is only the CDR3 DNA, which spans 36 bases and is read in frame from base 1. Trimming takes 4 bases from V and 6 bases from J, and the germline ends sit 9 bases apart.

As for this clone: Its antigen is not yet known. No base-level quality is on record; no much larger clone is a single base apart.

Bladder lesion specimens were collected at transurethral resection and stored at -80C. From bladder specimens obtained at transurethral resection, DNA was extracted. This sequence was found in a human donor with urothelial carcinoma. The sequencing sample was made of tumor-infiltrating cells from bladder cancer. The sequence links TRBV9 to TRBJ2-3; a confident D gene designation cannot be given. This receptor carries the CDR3 CASSSPPDTQYF. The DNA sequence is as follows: TGTGCCAGCAGCTCTCCTCCGGATACGCAGTATTTT.